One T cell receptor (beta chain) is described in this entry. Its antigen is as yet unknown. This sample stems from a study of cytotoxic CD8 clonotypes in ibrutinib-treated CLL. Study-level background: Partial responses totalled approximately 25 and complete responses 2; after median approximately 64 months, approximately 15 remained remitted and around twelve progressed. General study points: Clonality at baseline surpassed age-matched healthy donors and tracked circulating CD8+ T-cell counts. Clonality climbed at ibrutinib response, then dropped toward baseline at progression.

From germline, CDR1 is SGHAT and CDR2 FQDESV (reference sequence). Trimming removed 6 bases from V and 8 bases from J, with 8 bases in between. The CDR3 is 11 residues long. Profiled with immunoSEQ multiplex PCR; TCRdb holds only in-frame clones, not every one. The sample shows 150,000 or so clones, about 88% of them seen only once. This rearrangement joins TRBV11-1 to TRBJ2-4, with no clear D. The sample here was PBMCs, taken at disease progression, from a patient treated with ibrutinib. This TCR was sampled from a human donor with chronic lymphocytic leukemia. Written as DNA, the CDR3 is TGTGCCAGCAGACATATAGACATTCAGTACTTC. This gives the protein CASRHIDIQYF.